The rows below give T cell receptor beta chains drawn from one sample of a study of T cell clonotyping in hematopoietic cell transplantation. Clones were sequenced by immunoSEQ multiplex PCR, and TCRdb holds only the in-frame ones, with some missing. Seen here are 6,300 or so clones, 86% observed once, and the top ten hold about 14%. This specimen was peripheral blood mononuclear cells, taken 180 days after allogeneic stem cell transplant. The receptors shown here come from a female patient aged 50-65 years who had an allogeneic stem cell transplant from an unrelated donor, so the T cells may come from the graft donor. Some clones in this sample may be carry-over from other donors' samples. Both conserved end residues are part of each CDR3. A D gene is named only where the DNA matches it firmly. The size field is filled for only some rows; it gives once, few, many or a size class.

j_gene: TRBJ2-5
d_gene: NA
abundance: NA
v_gene: TRBV30
CDR3nt: TGTGCCTGGAGTGTACAAGAGACCCAGTACTTC
CDR3aa: CAWSVQETQYF

j_gene: TRBJ1-1
d_gene: TRBD1
abundance: once
v_gene: TRBV12-5
CDR3nt: TGTGCTAGTGGACTGACAGGGGGCGGCACTGAAGCTTTCTTT
CDR3aa: CASGLTGGGTEAFF

j_gene: TRBJ1-5
d_gene: TRBD1
abundance: NA
v_gene: TRBV7-3
CDR3nt: TGTGCCAGCAGCTTAGCGGGACAGTCACTCAATCAGCCCCAGCATTTT
CDR3aa: CASSLAGQSLNQPQHF

j_gene: TRBJ1-2
d_gene: NA
abundance: NA
v_gene: TRBV7-8
CDR3nt: TGTGCCAGCAGCCCGTCCGGGTTATCTAAATATGGCTACACCTTC
CDR3aa: CASSPSGLSKYGYTF

j_gene: TRBJ2-7
d_gene: TRBD2
abundance: NA
v_gene: TRBV7-9
CDR3nt: TGTGCCAGCAGCACTCCGGGAGGGGCTCGGCCCTACGAGCAGTACTTC
CDR3aa: CASSTPGGARPYEQYF

j_gene: TRBJ1-1
d_gene: NA
abundance: NA
v_gene: TRBV7-3
CDR3nt: TGTGCCAGCAGCTTTGGGGGGGGAACTGAAGCTTTCTTT
CDR3aa: CASSFGGGTEAFF

j_gene: TRBJ2-7
d_gene: TRBD1
abundance: NA
v_gene: TRBV14
CDR3nt: TGTGCCAGCAGCCGCCGGGACAGGGATCACGAGCAGTACTTC
CDR3aa: CASSRRDRDHEQYF

j_gene: TRBJ2-3
d_gene: NA
abundance: NA
v_gene: TRBV7-9
CDR3nt: TGTGCCAGCAGCCCAACCTCGCTGATCGATACGCAGTATTTT
CDR3aa: CASSPTSLIDTQYF

j_gene: TRBJ1-2
d_gene: TRBD1
abundance: few
v_gene: TRBV19
CDR3nt: TGTGCCAGTAGTATACGGGACAGTTATGGCTACACCTTC
CDR3aa: CASSIRDSYGYTF

j_gene: TRBJ2-3
d_gene: TRBD2
abundance: NA
v_gene: TRBV7-3
CDR3nt: TGTGCCAGCAGCTTAAAGCGGGGAGCCACAGATACGCAGTATTTT
CDR3aa: CASSLKRGATDTQYF

j_gene: TRBJ1-2
d_gene: NA
abundance: NA
v_gene: TRBV6-6
CDR3nt: TGTGCCAGCAGCCCGCCTGGGTATGGCTACACCTTC
CDR3aa: CASSPPGYGYTF

j_gene: TRBJ1-2
d_gene: NA
abundance: NA
v_gene: TRBV4-1
CDR3nt: TGCGCCAGCAGCCAGGGTCCGGGACCCTATGGCTACACCTTC
CDR3aa: CASSQGPGPYGYTF

j_gene: TRBJ2-6
d_gene: TRBD2
abundance: once
v_gene: TRBV6-1
CDR3nt: TGTGCCAGCAGTGACGGGGGGGTCTACTCTGGGGCCAACGTCCTGACTTTC
CDR3aa: CASSDGGVYSGANVLTF

j_gene: TRBJ1-3
d_gene: NA
abundance: NA
v_gene: TRBV5-1
CDR3nt: TGCGCCAGCAGCCCTAGGGCGGGCTCTGGAAACACCATATATTTT
CDR3aa: CASSPRAGSGNTIYF

j_gene: TRBJ1-2
d_gene: NA
abundance: NA
v_gene: TRBV28
CDR3nt: TGTGCCAGCAGGAGAGAGCGGGGTGGCTACACCTTC
CDR3aa: CASRRERGGYTF

j_gene: TRBJ1-2
d_gene: NA
abundance: NA
v_gene: TRBV5-6
CDR3nt: TGTGCCAGCAGCGTCGCCACAGGGCCGGCCGGGATTCATGGCTACACCTTC
CDR3aa: CASSVATGPAGIHGYTF

j_gene: TRBJ2-5
d_gene: TRBD1
abundance: NA
v_gene: TRBV5-1
CDR3nt: TGCGCCAGCAGCCCGAACCTACTAGGGACAGGACAAGAGACCCAGTACTTC
CDR3aa: CASSPNLLGTGQETQYF

j_gene: TRBJ2-7
d_gene: NA
abundance: NA
v_gene: TRBV6-6
CDR3nt: TGTGCCAGCAGTTATAGTGTGGCAGGGAGCTCCTACGAGCAGTACTTC
CDR3aa: CASSYSVAGSSYEQYF

j_gene: TRBJ1-5
d_gene: NA
abundance: NA
v_gene: TRBV5-1
CDR3nt: TGCGCCAGCAGCTTGGCAGGAAATCAGCCCCAGCATTTT
CDR3aa: CASSLAGNQPQHF

j_gene: TRBJ1-1
d_gene: NA
abundance: NA
v_gene: TRBV5-1
CDR3nt: TGCGCCAGCAGCTTATCGACCCAAATGAACACTGAAGCTTTCTTT
CDR3aa: CASSLSTQMNTEAFF

j_gene: TRBJ1-2
d_gene: NA
abundance: few
v_gene: TRBV4-2
CDR3nt: TGTGCCAGCAGCCGATGGGACACCTATGGCTACACCTTC
CDR3aa: CASSRWDTYGYTF

j_gene: TRBJ2-1
d_gene: TRBD2
abundance: NA
v_gene: TRBV7-9
CDR3nt: TGTGCCAGCAGCTACAGCGGGGGGGCGGGAAATGAGCAGTTCTTC
CDR3aa: CASSYSGGAGNEQFF

j_gene: TRBJ1-2
d_gene: NA
abundance: once
v_gene: TRBV28
CDR3nt: TGTGCCACTCCGTCTCCTAACTATGGCTACACCTTC
CDR3aa: CATPSPNYGYTF

j_gene: TRBJ1-2
d_gene: TRBD1
abundance: NA
v_gene: TRBV28
CDR3nt: TGTGCCAGCGAGGACAGGTACTATGGCTACACCTTC
CDR3aa: CASEDRYYGYTF

j_gene: TRBJ2-1
d_gene: TRBD1
abundance: once
v_gene: TRBV2
CDR3nt: TGTGCCAGCTCGAACTCTCCGGGACAGGGTGAACCCTACAATGAGCAGTTCTTC
CDR3aa: CASSNSPGQGEPYNEQFF

j_gene: TRBJ2-3
d_gene: TRBD2
abundance: NA
v_gene: TRBV5-1
CDR3nt: TGCGCCAGCAGTCCTGGACTAGCGGGGGGCACAGATACGCAGTATTTT
CDR3aa: CASSPGLAGGTDTQYF

j_gene: TRBJ2-1
d_gene: NA
abundance: NA
v_gene: TRBV27
CDR3nt: TGTGCCAGCAGTGCTCAGGGGCAGGGCAGTGAGCAGTTCTTC
CDR3aa: CASSAQGQGSEQFF

j_gene: TRBJ1-3
d_gene: TRBD1
abundance: few
v_gene: TRBV11-2
CDR3nt: TGTGCCACCCGACTGGGACAGTTCTCTGGAAACACCATATATTTT
CDR3aa: CATRLGQFSGNTIYF

j_gene: TRBJ2-2
d_gene: NA
abundance: NA
v_gene: TRBV30
CDR3nt: TGTGCCTATCAAAGAGGCACCGGGGAGCTGTTTTTT
CDR3aa: CAYQRGTGELFF

j_gene: TRBJ1-1
d_gene: TRBD1
abundance: NA
v_gene: TRBV4-1
CDR3nt: TGCGCCAGCAGCCAAGACCAGGGACAGTTGAACACTGAAGCTTTCTTT
CDR3aa: CASSQDQGQLNTEAFF

j_gene: TRBJ1-5
d_gene: NA
abundance: NA
v_gene: TRBV30
CDR3nt: TGTGCCTGGAGTGGTCTCCCGTATGGCAATCAGCCCCAGCATTTT
CDR3aa: CAWSGLPYGNQPQHF

j_gene: TRBJ2-3
d_gene: NA
abundance: NA
v_gene: TRBV6-1
CDR3nt: TGTGCCAGCAAAGTCTTTCCAGGCTCAGATACGCAGTATTTT
CDR3aa: CASKVFPGSDTQYF

j_gene: TRBJ2-1
d_gene: TRBD2
abundance: medium-sized
v_gene: TRBV9
CDR3nt: TGTGCCAGCAGCGTAGTGGGGGGGGTGGTCAATGAGCAGTTCTTC
CDR3aa: CASSVVGGVVNEQFF